These 30 T cell receptor beta chains share one sample of origin, sequenced in a study of blood T cells in healthy people across ages. Then a second PCR, running about 6 to 11 cycles, was carried out with a sample-barcoded 5' primer and a J-beta primer mix. MiXCR was run by TCRdb on the 5' RACE reads, yielding one entry per CDR3 protein. This repertoire shows hundreds of thousands of distinct CDR3 sequences, around a quarter found once; its top ten account for over 2.5%. These data also featured in a second study, about T cells of mothers and their children.

Material for sequencing was blood. The receptors here all came from a boy between 5 and 17 years old in good health.

This rearrangement joins TRBV7-6 to TRBJ2-5; possibly TRBD2 for D (6 bases). The CDR3 contains 18 residues. Germline CDR1 and CDR2: SGHVS and FNYEAQ. Trimming pared 3 bases from V and 1 base from J, leaving 21 bases between. The CDR3, as DNA: TGTGCCAGCAGCTTCGGCAGGGCCTATCGGGGAGGCCAAGAGACCCAGTACTTC. This encodes CASSFGRAYRGGQETQYF.

The chain uses TRBV12-3 or TRBV12-4 and TRBJ2-1, with 7 bases that match TRBD1. The DNA end lines up better with TRBJ2-7; the J call may be wrong. The CDR3 runs to 13 residues. This CDR3 reads CASRETGRYEQYF. DNA for the CDR3: TGTGCCAGCAGGGAGACAGGGAGATACGAGCAGTACTTC.

The J gene is TRBJ2-7, the V gene TRBV30, with D unresolved. The CDR3 sequence is 12 residues long. Trimming shortened V by 0 bases and J by 6 bases, and 9 bases separated the two germline ends. Germline loops: CDR1 GTSNPN, CDR2 SVGIG (reference sequence). The CDR3 nucleotides are TGTGCCTGGAGTGTACGGAAAGGCGAGCAGTACTTC. Protein sequence: CAWSVRKGEQYF.

CDR3 sequence reads: CASSQVFSGLYNEQFF. CDR3 in DNA: TGTGCCAGCAGCCAAGTTTTTTCGGGCTTATACAATGAGCAGTTCTTC. The V and J genes are TRBV3-1 and TRBJ2-5; D is uncertain. The J call may be mistaken, given a closer DNA end match to TRBJ2-1. Looked up from germline, CDR1 is LGHDT and CDR2 is YNNKEL (reference sequence). This CDR3 region has 16 residues.

The chain links TRBV5-4 to TRBJ1-4; 7 bases are a match to TRBD1. The V gene end was trimmed by 0 bases and the J gene end by 8 bases; junction bases not matched to a gene: 4. The germline CDR1 and CDR2 sequences are SGHNT and YYREEE (reference sequence). The CDR3 has 14 residues. The CDR3 region is CASSLEGAREKLFF. As DNA, the CDR3 is TGTGCCAGCAGCTTGGAGGGGGCAAGGGAAAAACTGTTTTTT.

Concerning this clonotype: The junction departs from germline at one end; a sequencing error may be responsible. The gene calls are TRBV4-3 and TRBJ2-5; D unclear. Germline CDR1 is LGHNA and CDR2 is YSLEER. The CDR3 length is 17 residues. The CDR3 nucleotides read TGCGCCAGCAGCCAAGGTCGGATGAATTCTAACCAAGAGACCCGGTACTTC. Amino acids: CASSQGRMNSNQETRYF.

This clonotype was recorded a few times. The chain employs TRBV20-1 and TRBJ1-5, with a possible D match to TRBD1 (5 bases). With 3 bases removed from V and 5 bases from J, the gap between germline ends came to 14 bases. This CDR3 contains 14 residues. CDR1 and CDR2 from the germline V gene are DFQATT and SNEGSKA (reference sequence). The CDR3 DNA follows: TGCAGTGCTAGGGGCGGGGCCCACGATCAGCCCCAGCATTTT. It is translated as CSARGGAHDQPQHF.

This clonotype has more than one count but fewer than ten. The chain uses TRBV27 and TRBJ1-5; 9 bases align to TRBD1. Germline V lookup: CDR1 MNHEY, CDR2 SMNVEV (reference sequence). Trimming removed 6 bases from V and 0 bases from J; junction bases left unmatched: 3. The CDR3 spans 15 residues. Here the CDR3 DNA reads TGTGCCAGCAGAGCGGACAGGGGTAGCAATCAGCCCCAGCATTTT. This encodes CASRADRGSNQPQHF.

Concerning this clonotype itself: The junction differs from germline at one of its ends, possibly a read error. The rearrangement uses TRBV7-9 and TRBJ2-1; D is ambiguous. The CDR3 has 15 residues. Germline lookup yields CDR1 SEHNR and CDR2 FQNEAQ (reference sequence). CDR3 protein: CVSSLVVSSYNEQFF. In nucleotides, the CDR3 is TGTGTCAGCAGCTTAGTCGTGAGCTCCTACAATGAGCAGTTCTTC.

This clonotype was seen a handful of times. V and J are TRBV7-2 and TRBJ2-3, with TRBD2 identical over 8 bases. J lost 2 bases, V lost 1 base, and 8 bases had no gene match. The CDR3 runs to 17 residues. Germline loops: CDR1 SGHTA, CDR2 FQGNSA. CDR3: CASSLELLAAHTDTQYF. The CDR3, as DNA: TGTGCCAGCAGCTTAGAGTTACTAGCGGCCCACACAGATACGCAGTATTTT.

This chain uses TRBV29-1 with TRBJ1-5; D is unresolved. The CDR3 runs to 13 residues. Germline V CDR1 and CDR2: SQVTM, ANQGSEA. The ends were cut back, 3 bases at V and 4 bases at J, with 10 bases in the middle. CDR3 coding DNA: TGCAGCGTTGACGTCGGGCAGAATCAGCCCCAGCATTTT. It specifies CSVDVGQNQPQHF.

The J gene is TRBJ2-7, the V gene TRBV20-1; unclear D gene. The CDR3 has 15 residues. The V and J ends lost 0 bases and 2 bases respectively, with 14 bases between them. The germline V gene has CDR1 DFQATT and CDR2 SNEGSKA (reference sequence). The CDR3 nucleotides are TGCAGTGCTAGAGATCAAGCAGCTTTCCCCTACGAGCAGTACTTC. Encoded protein: CSARDQAAFPYEQYF.

This clonotype was seen only a few times. The gene calls are TRBV28 and TRBJ2-1; D might be TRBD1 (6 bases). The J call is uncertain, as TRBJ2-7 better fits the DNA end. The CDR3 is 14 amino acids. CDR1 is MDHEN and CDR2 is SYDVKM in the germline V gene. Here the CDR3 DNA reads TGTGCCATAACAGGGACCCCTTCGCTCCACGAGCAGTACTTC. Translation gives CAITGTPSLHEQYF.

The table lists this clonotype with a few counts. CDR3 region: CASRAEGTDTQYF. The DNA for the CDR3 is TGTGCCAGCAGGGCAGAAGGCACAGATACGCAGTATTTT. This chain joins TRBV6-5 and TRBJ2-3; D call uncertain. The CDR3 loop spans 13 amino acids. Trimming cost V 6 bases and J 1 base, with 8 bases left between them. Germline V gene lookup returns CDR1 MNHEY and CDR2 SVGAGI.

This clonotype was recorded a few times. The V gene is TRBV5-1, the J gene TRBJ2-3, with 9 bases identical to TRBD1. The V gene's germline CDR1 is SGHRS and CDR2 YFSETQ. The CDR3 sequence is 17 residues long. The V gene end was trimmed by 4 bases and the J gene end by 4 bases; junction bases not matched to a gene: 13. CDR3 protein: CASSLLLVGQGSDTQYF. In DNA form, the CDR3 reads TGCGCCAGCAGCCTGTTATTAGTGGGACAGGGATCAGATACGCAGTATTTT.

For the CDR3, the DNA is TGCGCCAGCAGCAGGGGGACTAGCGGGGATGACAATGAGCAGTTCTTC. Residues: CASSRGTSGDDNEQFF. The chain employs TRBV10-2 and TRBJ2-5, with TRBD2 matching over 13 bases. The DNA end is a closer match to TRBJ2-1, so the J assignment may be wrong. Looked up from germline, CDR1 is WSHSY and CDR2 is SAAADI. The CDR3 has 16 amino acids.

This clonotype showed up just once. A read error may produce the germline difference seen at one junction end. This rearrangement joins TRBV6-4 to TRBJ2-1; TRBD2 agrees at 7 bases. Germline lookup yields CDR1 MRHNA and CDR2 SNTAGT. This CDR3 has 14 amino acids. The CDR3 spells CASRGGVGYDEQFF. CDR3 nucleotide sequence: TGTGCCAGCAGGGGGGGGGTAGGCTACGATGAGCAGTTCTTC.

The rearrangement joins TRBV7-2 to TRBJ1-1; 11 positions match TRBD1. The CDR3 runs to 15 residues. V lost 0 bases, J lost 6 bases, and 3 bases stayed unmatched. Per the germline V gene, CDR1 is SGHTA and CDR2 is FQGNSA. CDR3 nucleotides: TGTGCCAGCAGCTTAGCCGGGACAGGGGGGGCTGAAGCTTTCTTT. Amino acids: CASSLAGTGGAEAFF.

This clonotype has only a few counts. This sequence joins TRBV6-2 or TRBV6-3 and TRBJ2-7; D could derive from TRBD1 or TRBD2 (6 bases each). CDR3 size: 14 residues. V was cut by 7 bases and J by 0 bases, with 13 bases left in between. From germline, CDR1 is MNHEY and CDR2 SVGEGT. The DNA of the CDR3 is TGTGCCAGCAATCTGGGGGGCGCCTCCTACGAGCAGTACTTC. Protein sequence: CASNLGGASYEQYF.

This clonotype was picked up a small number of times. V usage is TRBV29-1 and J usage is TRBJ2-3, with D perhaps matching TRBD1 or TRBD2 (6 bases each). Germline V lookup: CDR1 SQVTM, CDR2 ANQGSEA. The V and J ends lost 4 bases and 4 bases respectively, with 12 bases between them. The CDR3 is 13 residues long. In DNA, the CDR3 is TGCAGCGTTGCCCCGGGGGCATCAGATACGCAGTATTTT. Encoded protein: CSVAPGASDTQYF.

V gene TRBV5-1 combines with J gene TRBJ2-1; 7 bases agree with TRBD1. V dropped 4 bases and J dropped 7; count of bases not matched to a gene: 11. Germline V gene data show CDR1 as SGHRS and CDR2 as YFSETQ. The CDR3 consists of 15 residues. The CDR3 reads CASSTDTNRGNEQFF. CDR3 nucleotides: TGCGCCAGCAGCACCGACACAAACAGGGGTAATGAGCAGTTCTTC.

This clonotype has a handful of counts. V usage is TRBV10-3 and J usage is TRBJ1-5; 9 positions agree with TRBD1. Germline CDR1 and CDR2: ENHRY and SYGVKD. Trimming at V came to 6 bases and at J to 4 bases, leaving 7 bases not matched to a gene. The CDR3 is made up of 15 amino acids. CDR3 DNA: TGTGCCATCAGCCAAAGACAGGGGGAAAATCAGCCCCAGCATTTT. Amino acids: CAISQRQGENQPQHF.

The V and J genes are TRBV7-2 and TRBJ2-3, with D uncertain. Looked up from germline, CDR1 is SGHTA and CDR2 is FQGNSA. The ends were cut back, 1 base at V and 5 bases at J, with 13 bases in the middle. This CDR3 contains 15 residues. The CDR3 loop is CASSLGLGVGDTQYF. Here the CDR3 DNA reads TGTGCCAGCAGCTTAGGGCTTGGGGTCGGAGATACGCAGTATTTT.

The chain has TRBV20-1 and TRBJ2-7; 8 positions agree with TRBD1. V shed 2 bases, J shed 4 bases, and the junction held 7 bases outside the gene matches. The CDR3 extends over 14 amino acids. Germline V gene data show CDR1 as DFQATT and CDR2 as SNEGSKA (reference sequence). The CDR3 bases are TGCAGTGCTAGAAAAATCGACAGGGGATACGAGCAGTACTTC. Its translation: CSARKIDRGYEQYF.

The chain uses TRBV9 and TRBJ2-5; 10 bases align to TRBD2. Looked up from germline, CDR1 is SGDLS and CDR2 is YYNGEE. The J segment lost 5 bases and the V segment lost 4 bases, leaving 5 bases of the junction unmatched. This CDR3 is built from 14 residues. CDR3 sequence (DNA): TGTGCCAGCAGCTTGTCGACTAGCGGGGAGACCCAGTACTTC. Encoded protein: CASSLSTSGETQYF. Supplemented by reference TRBV9 and TRBJ2-5, the full variable domain reads DSGVTQTPKHLITATGQRVTLRCSPRSGDLSVYWYQQSLDQGLQFLIQYYNGEERAKGNILERFSAQQFPDLHSELNLSSLELGDSALYFCASSLSTSGETQYFGPGTRLLVL.

This clonotype was detected only a few times. The chain joins TRBV20-1 to TRBJ1-5; possible D gene TRBD1, 5 bases. The V and J ends lost 5 bases and 1 base respectively, with 9 bases between them. This CDR3 has 13 amino acids. CDR1 DFQATT and CDR2 SNEGSKA come from the germline V gene (reference sequence). This CDR3 is CSALQESNQPQHF. The CDR3 region has the DNA TGCAGTGCTCTACAGGAAAGCAATCAGCCCCAGCATTTT.

At least ten counts were recorded for this clonotype. This chain links TRBV11-1 with TRBJ2-5; D is ambiguous. The germline V gene encodes CDR1 SGHAT and CDR2 FQDESV (reference sequence). Trimming removed 1 base from V and 5 bases from J, with 8 bases in between. The CDR3 has 13 residues. CDR3 in DNA: TGTGCCAGCAGCTTAGGACCCCCGGAGACCCAGTACTTC. It is translated as CASSLGPPETQYF.

The CDR3 loop reads CSALQGNTDTQYF. The CDR3 region has the DNA TGCAGTGCTCTACAGGGTAACACAGATACGCAGTATTTT. This sequence joins TRBV20-1 and TRBJ2-3; tentative D call: TRBD1 (6 bases). There are 13 residues in the CDR3. The V end was cut by 5 bases, the J end by 2 bases, with 11 bases between. CDR1 and CDR2 (germline): DFQATT, SNEGSKA (reference sequence).

The chain uses TRBV4-2 and TRBJ1-2; maybe TRBD1 (6 bases). The CDR3 spans 13 residues. Germline V lookup: CDR1 LGHNA, CDR2 YNFKEQ. With 5 bases removed from V and 4 bases from J, the gap between germline ends came to 11 bases. CDR3 nucleotide sequence: TGTGCCAGCAGCAAGGAGGGGGTCTATGGCTACACCTTC. Protein: CASSKEGVYGYTF.

The rearrangement uses TRBV6-5 and TRBJ2-5; maybe TRBD1 (6 bases). Trimming took 4 bases from V and 14 from J, leaving 17 bases between them. CDR3 size: 12 residues. The germline V gene encodes CDR1 MNHEY and CDR2 SVGAGI. CDR3 coding DNA: TGTGCCAGCAGTTCCTCCCGGGACAATCTTTACTTC. It codes for CASSSSRDNLYF.